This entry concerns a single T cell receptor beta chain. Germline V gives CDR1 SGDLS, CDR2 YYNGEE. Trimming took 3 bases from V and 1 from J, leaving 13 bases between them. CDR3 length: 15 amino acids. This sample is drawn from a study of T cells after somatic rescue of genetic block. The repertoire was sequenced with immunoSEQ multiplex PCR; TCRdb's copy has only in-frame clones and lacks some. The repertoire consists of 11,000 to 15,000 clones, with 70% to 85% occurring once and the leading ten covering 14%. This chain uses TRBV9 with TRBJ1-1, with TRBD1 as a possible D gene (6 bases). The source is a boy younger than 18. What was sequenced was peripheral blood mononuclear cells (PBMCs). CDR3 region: CASSATGLRNTEAFF. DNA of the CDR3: TGTGCCAGCAGCGCAACAGGGTTGAGGAACACTGAAGCTTTCTTT.